This T cell receptor (beta chain) was sequenced for a study of shared clonotypes between healthy human individuals. Trimming removed 8 bases from V and 1 base from J; junction bases left unmatched: 3. CDR3 size: 13 residues. Germline CDR1 reads SGHTA; CDR2 reads FQGTGA. As concerns this clone: A much more abundant neighbour one base away suggests this may be a read error.

Produced via immunoSEQ multiplex PCR; TCRdb's table is partial and in-frame only. Of approximately 940,000 clones in the sample, approximately 80% are singletons; the top ten hold about 1.5%. The receptor comes from a man aged 18 to 29 in good health. V usage is TRBV7-3 and J usage is TRBJ1-1, with 8 bases identical to TRBD1. What was sequenced was memory CD4+ T cells sorted from blood. The subset was: CD45RA-negative fraction. CDR3 loop: CASQGQGNTEAFF. The CDR3 coding sequence is TGTGCCAGCCAAGGACAGGGGAACACTGAAGCTTTCTTT.